Sequencing of this T cell receptor beta chain was carried out in a study of identical twins. From the 5' RACE reads, TCRdb called clonotypes with MiXCR, one entry per CDR3 protein. The table includes 300,000 to 400,000 distinct CDR3 sequences, 10% to 15% detected once. Findings of the study overall: A lower insertion count was a feature of abundant cord blood beta clonotypes, with no such feature in memory repertoires. Twin pairs' shared out-of-frame alpha sequences were enriched in low generation probability. Researchers reported weaker excess twin sharing in beta out-of-frame sequences.

This clonotype was counted a few times. No antigen is known for it. Trimming removed 4 bases at V and 2 bases at J, with 10 bases between. Germline V lookup: CDR1 SGHVS, CDR2 FQNEAQ. CDR3 size: 14 residues. The same sample was also studied in work on yellow fever vaccine responses in identical twins.

The chain carries TRBV7-8 and TRBJ2-3; unclear D gene. The sequence came from a young woman in good health. Sequenced sample: CD8+ T cells sorted from blood. The CDR3 DNA follows: TGTGCCAGCAGCTATAGGAGAAACACAGATACGCAGTATTTT. Translation gives CASSYRRNTDTQYF.